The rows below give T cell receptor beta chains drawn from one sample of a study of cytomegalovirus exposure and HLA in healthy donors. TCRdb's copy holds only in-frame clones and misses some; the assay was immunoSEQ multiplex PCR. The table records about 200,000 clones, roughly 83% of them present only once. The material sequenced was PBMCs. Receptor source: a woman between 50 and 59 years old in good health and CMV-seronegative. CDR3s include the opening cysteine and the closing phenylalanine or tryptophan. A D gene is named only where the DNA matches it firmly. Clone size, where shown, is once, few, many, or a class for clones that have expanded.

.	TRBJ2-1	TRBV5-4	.	TGTGCCAGCAGCGGTAACAGTTACAATGAGCAGTTCTTC	CASSGNSYNEQFF
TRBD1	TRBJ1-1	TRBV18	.	TGTGCCAGCTCACCTGGACAGGGGGCGTCGAGAACTGAAGCTTTCTTT	CASSPGQGASRTEAFF
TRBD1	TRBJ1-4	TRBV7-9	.	TGTGCCAGCAGCCCTTTGAGGGACAGGGGGAAAGAGAATGAAAAACTGTTTTTT	CASSPLRDRGKENEKLFF
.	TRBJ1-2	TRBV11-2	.	TGTGCCAGCAGCAGGGGCGCTAGCGGGAGTGGAAGCTATGGCTACACCTTC	CASSRGASGSGSYGYTF
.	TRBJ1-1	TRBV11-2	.	TGTGCCAGCAGCACATGGGAGGGGCCCGCTGAAGCTTTCTTT	CASSTWEGPAEAFF
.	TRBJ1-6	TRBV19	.	TGTGCCAGTAGACAGGCGACAAGCTCCTATAATTCACCCCTCCACTTT	CASRQATSSYNSPLHF
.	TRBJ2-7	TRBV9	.	TGTGCCAGCAGCGCGGGACACATCTCCTACGAGCAGTACTTC	CASSAGHISYEQYF
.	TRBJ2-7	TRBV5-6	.	TGTGCCAGCAGCGTGTACACAGGGACCGAGCAGTACTTC	CASSVYTGTEQYF
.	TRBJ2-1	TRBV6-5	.	TGTGCCAGCAGTTACCAGGCGGGGCGGTACAATGAGCAGTTCTTC	CASSYQAGRYNEQFF
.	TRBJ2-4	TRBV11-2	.	TGTGCCAGCAGCTTAGGGGCGGCGGGGACCAAAAACATTCAGTACTTC	CASSLGAAGTKNIQYF
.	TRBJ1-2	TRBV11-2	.	TGTGCCAGCAGCTACGGGGGGACAAACTATGGCTACACCTTC	CASSYGGTNYGYTF
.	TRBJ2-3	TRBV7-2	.	TGTGCCAGCAGCTTCGACTTAGGCACAGATACGCAGTATTTT	CASSFDLGTDTQYF
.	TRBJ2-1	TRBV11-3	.	TGTGCCAGCAGCTTAGTGCGGGTTGGGTATGATGAGCAGTTCTTC	CASSLVRVGYDEQFF
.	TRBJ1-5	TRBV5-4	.	TGTGCCAGCAGCTTCGGGAATCAGCCCCAGCATTTT	CASSFGNQPQHF
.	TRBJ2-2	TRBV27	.	TGTGCCAGCATTCAGTCTGGGGAGCTGTTTTTT	CASIQSGELFF
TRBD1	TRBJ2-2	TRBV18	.	TGTGCCAGCTCACCGCGTCAGGGGGCGGACACCGGGGAGCTGTTTTTT	CASSPRQGADTGELFF
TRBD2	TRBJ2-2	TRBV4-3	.	TGCGCCAGCAGCCAAGATTTGGGAGGGGCCCTTGACACCGGGGAGCTGTTTTTT	CASSQDLGGALDTGELFF
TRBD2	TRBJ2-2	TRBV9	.	TGTGCCAGCAGCGTAGTTCCAGCGGGGAACACCGGGGAGCTGCTTTTT	CASSVVPAGNTGELLF
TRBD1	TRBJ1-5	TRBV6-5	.	TGTGCCATCAGTGAGAGGGACAGTAATCAGCCCCAGCATTTT	CAISERDSNQPQHF
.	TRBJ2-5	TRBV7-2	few	TGTGCCAGCAGCTCCGGGGAGACCCAGTACTTC	CASSSGETQYF
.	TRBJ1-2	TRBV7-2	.	TGTGCCAGCAGCGCCAGATGGGGGGACCATGGCTACACCTTC	CASSARWGDHGYTF
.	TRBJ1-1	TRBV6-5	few	TGTGCCAGCAGTTACTCTACAGCCACTGAAGCTTTCTTT	CASSYSTATEAFF
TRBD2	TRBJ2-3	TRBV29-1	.	TGCAGCACCGGGGGAGCGGGAGGGTCAGATACGCAGTATTTT	CSTGGAGGSDTQYF
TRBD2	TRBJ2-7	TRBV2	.	TGTGCCAGCAGTTCTAGCGGTTCCTACGAGCAGTACTTC	CASSSSGSYEQYF
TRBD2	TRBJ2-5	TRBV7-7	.	TGTGCTAGCAGCAGAGGGCTGGCGGGAGTACAAGAGACCCAGTACTTC	CASSRGLAGVQETQYF
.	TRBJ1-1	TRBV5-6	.	TGTGCCAGCAGCTCCATAGACAAGAACACTGAAGCTTTCTTT	CASSSIDKNTEAFF
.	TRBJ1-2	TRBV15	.	TGTGCCACCAGCAGAACGGACTTCGCGGATGGCTACACCTTC	CATSRTDFADGYTF
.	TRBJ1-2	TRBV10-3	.	TGTGCCATCAGTGAGACATTGAACTATGGCTACACCTTC	CAISETLNYGYTF
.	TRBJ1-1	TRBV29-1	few	TGCAGCGTTCTCCGGGGTGGCAAAAACACTGAAGCTTTCTTT	CSVLRGGKNTEAFF
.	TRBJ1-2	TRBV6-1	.	TGTGCCAGCAGGCCTACAGGGCGAGGCTACACCTTC	CASRPTGRGYTF
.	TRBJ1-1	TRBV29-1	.	TGCAGCGTTAAACAGGTGATCGGCACTGAAGCTTTCTTT	CSVKQVIGTEAFF
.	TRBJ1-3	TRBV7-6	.	TGTGCCAGCAGCTATCTAGTTGGGTTAGGTTCTGGAAACACCATATATTTT	CASSYLVGLGSGNTIYF
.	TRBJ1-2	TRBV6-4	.	TGTGCCAGCAGGGTTCCCTCGGGGGGCTACACCTTC	CASRVPSGGYTF
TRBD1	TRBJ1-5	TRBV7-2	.	TGTGCCAGCAGCTCTAGGACAGGAGGGTCCTACCAGCATTTT	CASSSRTGGSYQHF
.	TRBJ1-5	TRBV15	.	TGTGCCACCTCAGGACAGTATAGCAATCAGCCCCAGCATTTT	CATSGQYSNQPQHF
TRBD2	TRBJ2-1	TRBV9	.	TGTGCCAGCAGCCCCCGTGGGCTAGCGGGGGGGCGGGGTAGGAATGAGCAGTTCTTC	CASSPRGLAGGRGRNEQFF
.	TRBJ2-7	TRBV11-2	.	TGTGCCAGCAGCTTAGCTATCTCCTACGAGCAGTACTTC	CASSLAISYEQYF
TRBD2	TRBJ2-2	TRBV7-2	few	TGTGCCAGCAGGCGTACTAGCGGGAGAGTCGCCGGGGAGCTGTTTTTT	CASRRTSGRVAGELFF
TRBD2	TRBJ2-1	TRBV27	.	TGTGCCAGCAGTTCATCCCCATTATCGACTAGCGGATACAATGAGCAGTTCTTC	CASSSSPLSTSGYNEQFF
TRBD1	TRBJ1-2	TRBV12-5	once	TGTGCTAGTGCCATCGGGACAGATAACTATGGCTACACCTTC	CASAIGTDNYGYTF
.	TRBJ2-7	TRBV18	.	TGTGCCAGCTCACAACAGGAGGGGTCATTCTACGAGCAGTACTTC	CASSQQEGSFYEQYF
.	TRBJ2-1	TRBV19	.	TGTGCCAGTAGTACCAGGGGAAATGAGCAGTTCTTC	CASSTRGNEQFF